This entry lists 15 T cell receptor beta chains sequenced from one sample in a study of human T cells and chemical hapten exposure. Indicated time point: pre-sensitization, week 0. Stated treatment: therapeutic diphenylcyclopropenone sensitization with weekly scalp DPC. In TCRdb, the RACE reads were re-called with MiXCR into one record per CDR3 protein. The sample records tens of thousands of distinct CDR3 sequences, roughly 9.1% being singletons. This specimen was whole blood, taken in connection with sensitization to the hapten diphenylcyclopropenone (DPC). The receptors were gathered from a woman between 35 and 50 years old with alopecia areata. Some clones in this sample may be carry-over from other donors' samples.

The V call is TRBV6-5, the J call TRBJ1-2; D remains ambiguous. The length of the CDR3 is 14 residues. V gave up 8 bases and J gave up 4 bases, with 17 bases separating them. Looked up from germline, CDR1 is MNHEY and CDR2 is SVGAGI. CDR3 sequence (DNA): TGTGCCAGCCGACCGGGCGGAGGAGTCTATGGCTACACCTTC. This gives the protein CASRPGGGVYGYTF.

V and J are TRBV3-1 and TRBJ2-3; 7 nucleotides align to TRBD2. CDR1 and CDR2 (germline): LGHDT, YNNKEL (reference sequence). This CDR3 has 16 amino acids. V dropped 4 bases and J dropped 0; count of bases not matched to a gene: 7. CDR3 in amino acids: CASSLLPGGSTDTQYF. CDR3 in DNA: TGTGCCAGCAGCCTACTACCGGGGGGAAGCACAGATACGCAGTATTTT.

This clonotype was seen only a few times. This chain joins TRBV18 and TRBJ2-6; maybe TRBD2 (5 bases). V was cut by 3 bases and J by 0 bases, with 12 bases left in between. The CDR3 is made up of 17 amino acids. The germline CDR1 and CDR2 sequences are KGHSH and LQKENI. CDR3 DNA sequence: TGTGCCAGCTCACCGGGAGCGTATAACTCTGGGGCCAACGTCCTGACTTTC. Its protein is CASSPGAYNSGANVLTF.

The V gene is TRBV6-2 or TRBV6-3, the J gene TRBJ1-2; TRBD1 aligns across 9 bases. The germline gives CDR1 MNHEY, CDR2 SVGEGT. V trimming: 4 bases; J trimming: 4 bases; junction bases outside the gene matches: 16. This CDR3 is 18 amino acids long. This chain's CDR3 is CASSFTPGQGSSGYGYTF. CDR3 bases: TGTGCCAGCAGTTTTACCCCGGGACAGGGATCGTCAGGCTATGGCTACACCTTC.

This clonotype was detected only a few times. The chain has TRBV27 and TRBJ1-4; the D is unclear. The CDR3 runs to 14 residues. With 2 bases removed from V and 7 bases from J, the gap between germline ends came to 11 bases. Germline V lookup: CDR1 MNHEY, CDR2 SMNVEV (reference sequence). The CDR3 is CASSLRRIGEKLFF. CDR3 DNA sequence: TGTGCCAGCAGTTTAAGGCGGATCGGTGAAAAACTGTTTTTT.

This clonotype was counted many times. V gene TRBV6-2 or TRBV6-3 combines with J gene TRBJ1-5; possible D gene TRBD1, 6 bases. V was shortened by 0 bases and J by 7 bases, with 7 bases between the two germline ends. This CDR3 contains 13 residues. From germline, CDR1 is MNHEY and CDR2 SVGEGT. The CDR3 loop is CASSYSDRQPQHF. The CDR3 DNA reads TGTGCCAGCAGTTACTCAGACAGGCAGCCCCAGCATTTT.

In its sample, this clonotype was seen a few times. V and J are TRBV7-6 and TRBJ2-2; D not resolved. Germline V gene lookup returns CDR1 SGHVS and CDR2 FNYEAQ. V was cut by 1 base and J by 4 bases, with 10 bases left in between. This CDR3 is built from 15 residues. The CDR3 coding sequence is TGTGCCAGCAGCTTAGATGGGCGCCTCACCGGGGAGCTGTTTTTT. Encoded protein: CASSLDGRLTGELFF.

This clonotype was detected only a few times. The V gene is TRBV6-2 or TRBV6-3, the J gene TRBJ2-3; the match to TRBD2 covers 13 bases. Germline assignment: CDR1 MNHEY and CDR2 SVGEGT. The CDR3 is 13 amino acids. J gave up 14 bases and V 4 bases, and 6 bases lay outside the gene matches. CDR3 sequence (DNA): TGTGCCAGCAGTTTCACGACTAGCGGGGGGCCGTATTTT. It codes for CASSFTTSGGPYF.

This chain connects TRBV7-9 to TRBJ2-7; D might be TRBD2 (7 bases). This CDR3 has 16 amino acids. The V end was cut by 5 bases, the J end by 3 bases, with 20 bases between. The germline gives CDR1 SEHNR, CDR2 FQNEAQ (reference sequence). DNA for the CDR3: TGTGCCAGCAGCCCAGGGGAGGGGGACAACCTCTACGAGCAGTACTTC. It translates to CASSPGEGDNLYEQYF.

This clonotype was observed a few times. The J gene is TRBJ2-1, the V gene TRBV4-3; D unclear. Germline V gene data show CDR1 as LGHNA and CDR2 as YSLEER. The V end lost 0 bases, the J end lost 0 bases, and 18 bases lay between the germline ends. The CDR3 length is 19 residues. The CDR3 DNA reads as TGCGCCAGCAGCCAAGATCCCCCACCAATTCTAAGCTCCTACAATGAGCAGTTCTTC. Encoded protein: CASSQDPPPILSSYNEQFF.

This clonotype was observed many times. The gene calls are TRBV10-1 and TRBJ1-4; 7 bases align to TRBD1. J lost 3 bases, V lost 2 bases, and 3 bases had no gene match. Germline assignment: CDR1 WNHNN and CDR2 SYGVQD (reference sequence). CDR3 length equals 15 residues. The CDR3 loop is CASSEDGTANEKLFF. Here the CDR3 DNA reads TGCGCCAGCAGTGAGGACGGGACAGCTAATGAAAAACTGTTTTTT.

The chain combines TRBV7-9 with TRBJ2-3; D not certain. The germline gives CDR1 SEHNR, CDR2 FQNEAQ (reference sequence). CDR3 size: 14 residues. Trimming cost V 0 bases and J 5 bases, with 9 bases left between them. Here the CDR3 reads CASSLATSRDTQYF. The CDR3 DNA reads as TGTGCCAGCAGCTTAGCCACCAGTAGAGATACGCAGTATTTT. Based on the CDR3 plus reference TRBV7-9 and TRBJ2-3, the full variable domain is DTGVSQNPRHKITKRGQNVTFRCDPISEHNRLYWYRQTLGQGPEFLTYFQNEAQLEKSRLLSDRFSAERPKGSFSTLEIQRTEQGDSAMYLCASSLATSRDTQYFGPGTRLTVL.

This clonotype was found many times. The DNA of the CDR3 is TGTGGCTCTGGGGGGAGGGCTGAAGCTTTCTTT. This encodes CGSGGRAEAFF. The rearrangement uses TRBV6-2 or TRBV6-3 and TRBJ1-1, with D perhaps matching TRBD1 (5 bases). This CDR3 is built from 11 residues. The germline V gene has CDR1 MNHEY and CDR2 SVGEGT.

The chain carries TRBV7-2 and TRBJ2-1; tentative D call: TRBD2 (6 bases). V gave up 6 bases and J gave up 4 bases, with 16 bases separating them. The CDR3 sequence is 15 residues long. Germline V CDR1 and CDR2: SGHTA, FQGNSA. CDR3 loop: CASRTVGSGYNEQFF. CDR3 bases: TGTGCCAGCAGGACGGTGGGTAGCGGTTACAATGAGCAGTTCTTC.

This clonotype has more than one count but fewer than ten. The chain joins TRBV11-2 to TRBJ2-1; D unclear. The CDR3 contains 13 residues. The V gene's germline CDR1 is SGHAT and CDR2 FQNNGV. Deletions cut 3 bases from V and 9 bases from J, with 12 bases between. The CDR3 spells CASSFGSMGEQFF. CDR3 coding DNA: TGTGCCAGCAGCTTCGGATCTATGGGTGAGCAGTTCTTC.